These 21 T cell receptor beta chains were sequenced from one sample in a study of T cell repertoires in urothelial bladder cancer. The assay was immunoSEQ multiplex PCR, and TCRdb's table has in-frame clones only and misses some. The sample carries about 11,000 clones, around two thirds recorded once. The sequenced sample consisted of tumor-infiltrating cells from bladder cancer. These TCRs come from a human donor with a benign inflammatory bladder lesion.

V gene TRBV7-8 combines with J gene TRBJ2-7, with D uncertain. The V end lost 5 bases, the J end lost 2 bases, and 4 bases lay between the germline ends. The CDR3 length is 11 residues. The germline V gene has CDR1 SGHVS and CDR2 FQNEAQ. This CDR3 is CASSLTYEQYF. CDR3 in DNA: TGTGCCAGCAGCCTCACCTACGAGCAGTACTTC.

The CDR3 region is CASSLGTNEQFF. The CDR3 DNA follows: TGTGCCAGCAGCCTCGGGACCAATGAGCAGTTCTTC. V is TRBV5-6 and J is TRBJ2-1; the D call may be TRBD1 or TRBD2 (5 bases each). Germline assignment: CDR1 SGHDT and CDR2 YYEEEE. Trimming took off 4 bases at V and 6 bases at J, with 8 bases between the two ends. There are 12 residues in the CDR3.

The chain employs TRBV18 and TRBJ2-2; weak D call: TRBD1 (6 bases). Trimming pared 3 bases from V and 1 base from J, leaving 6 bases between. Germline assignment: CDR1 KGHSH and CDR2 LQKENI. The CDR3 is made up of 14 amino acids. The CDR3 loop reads CASSPRGNTGELFF. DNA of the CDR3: TGTGCCAGCTCACCCAGGGGGAACACCGGGGAGCTGTTTTTT.

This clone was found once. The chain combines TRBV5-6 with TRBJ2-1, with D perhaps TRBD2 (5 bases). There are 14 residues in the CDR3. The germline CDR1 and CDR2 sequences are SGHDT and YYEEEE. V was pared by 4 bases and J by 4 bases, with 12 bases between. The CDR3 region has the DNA TGTGCCAGCAGCACCTTAGCGCGGTACAATGAGCAGTTCTTC. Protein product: CASSTLARYNEQFF.

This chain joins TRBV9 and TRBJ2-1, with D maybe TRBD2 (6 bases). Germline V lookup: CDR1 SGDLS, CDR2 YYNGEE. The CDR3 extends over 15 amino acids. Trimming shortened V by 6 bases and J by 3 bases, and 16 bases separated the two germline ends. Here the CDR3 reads CASNFAGRFYNEQFF. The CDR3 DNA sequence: TGTGCCAGCAATTTCGCGGGGCGCTTCTACAATGAGCAGTTCTTC.

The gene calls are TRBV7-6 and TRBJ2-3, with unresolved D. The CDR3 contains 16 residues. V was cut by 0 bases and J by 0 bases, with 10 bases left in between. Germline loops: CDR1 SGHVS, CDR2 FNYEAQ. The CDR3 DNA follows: TGTGCCAGCAGCTTAGCAAGCCTAGAGAGCACAGATACGCAGTATTTT. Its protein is CASSLASLESTDTQYF. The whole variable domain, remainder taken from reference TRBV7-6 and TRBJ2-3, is GAGVSQSPRYKVTKRGQDVALRCDPISGHVSLYWYRQALGQGPEFLTYFNYEAQQDKSGLPNDRFSAERPEGSISTLTIQRTEQRDSAMYRCASSLASLESTDTQYFGPGTRLTVL.

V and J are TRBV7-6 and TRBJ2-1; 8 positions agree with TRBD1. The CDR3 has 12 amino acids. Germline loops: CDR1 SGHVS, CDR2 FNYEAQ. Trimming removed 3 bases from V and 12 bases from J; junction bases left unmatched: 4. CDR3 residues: CASSLTGERQFF. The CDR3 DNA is TGTGCCAGCAGCTTGACAGGGGAAAGGCAGTTCTTC.

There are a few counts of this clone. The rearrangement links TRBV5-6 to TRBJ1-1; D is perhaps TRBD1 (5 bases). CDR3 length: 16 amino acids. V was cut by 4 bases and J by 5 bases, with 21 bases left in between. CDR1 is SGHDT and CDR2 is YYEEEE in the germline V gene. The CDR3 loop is CASSPLGGQLGTEAFF. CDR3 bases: TGTGCCAGCAGCCCCCTCGGGGGTCAGCTGGGAACTGAAGCTTTCTTT.

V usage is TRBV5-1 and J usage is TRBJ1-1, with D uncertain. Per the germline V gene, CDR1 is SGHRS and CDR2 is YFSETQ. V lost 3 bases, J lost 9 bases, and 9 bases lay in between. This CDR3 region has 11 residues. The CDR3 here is CASSSTEKAFF. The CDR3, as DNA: TGCGCCAGCAGCTCCACGGAGAAAGCTTTCTTT. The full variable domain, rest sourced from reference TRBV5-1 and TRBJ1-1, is KAGVTQTPRYLIKTRGQQVTLSCSPISGHRSVSWYQQTPGQGLQFLFEYFSETQRNKGNFPGRFSGRQFSNSRSEMNVSTLELGDSALYLCASSSTEKAFFGQGTRLTVV.

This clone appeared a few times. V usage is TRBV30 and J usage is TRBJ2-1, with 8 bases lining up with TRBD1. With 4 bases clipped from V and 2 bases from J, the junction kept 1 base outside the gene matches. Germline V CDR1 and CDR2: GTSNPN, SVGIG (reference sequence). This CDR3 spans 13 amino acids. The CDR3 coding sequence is TGTGCCTGGATGACAGGGGCCTACAATGAGCAGTTCTTC. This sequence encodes CAWMTGAYNEQFF.

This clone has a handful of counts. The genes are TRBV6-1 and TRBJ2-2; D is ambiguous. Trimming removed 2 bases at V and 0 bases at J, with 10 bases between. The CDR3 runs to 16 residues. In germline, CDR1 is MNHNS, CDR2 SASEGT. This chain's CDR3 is CASSEMGGSNTGELFF. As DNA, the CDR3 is TGTGCCAGCAGTGAAATGGGCGGATCGAACACCGGGGAGCTGTTTTTT.

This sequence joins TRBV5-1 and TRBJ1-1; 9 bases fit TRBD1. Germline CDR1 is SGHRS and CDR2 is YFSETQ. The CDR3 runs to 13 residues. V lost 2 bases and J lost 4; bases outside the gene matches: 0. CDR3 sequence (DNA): TGCGCCAGCAGCTTACAGGGGGCCACTGAAGCTTTCTTT. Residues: CASSLQGATEAFF.

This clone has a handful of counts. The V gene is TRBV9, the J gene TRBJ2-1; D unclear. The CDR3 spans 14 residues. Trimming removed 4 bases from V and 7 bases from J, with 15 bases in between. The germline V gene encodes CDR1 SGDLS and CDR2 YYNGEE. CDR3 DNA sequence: TGTGCCAGCAGCCCCGAGGACGGTACTAATGAGCAGTTCTTC. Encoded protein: CASSPEDGTNEQFF.

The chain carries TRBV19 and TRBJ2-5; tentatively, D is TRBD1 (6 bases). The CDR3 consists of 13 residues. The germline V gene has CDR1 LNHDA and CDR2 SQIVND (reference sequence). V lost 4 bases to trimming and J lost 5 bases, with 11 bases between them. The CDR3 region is CASSTGVGETQYF. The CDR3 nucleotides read TGTGCCAGTAGTACAGGGGTGGGGGAGACCCAGTACTTC.

In DNA, the CDR3 is TGTGCCAGCAGCTCCCCGCTGGCGGCGGGAATATACAATGAGCAGTTCTTC. Amino acids: CASSSPLAAGIYNEQFF. The chain is built from TRBV7-9 and TRBJ2-1, with a possible D match to TRBD2 (6 bases). Trimming removed 4 bases from V and 4 bases from J, with 20 bases in between. This CDR3 contains 17 residues. Germline loops: CDR1 SEHNR, CDR2 FQNEAQ (reference sequence). The full variable domain, completed using reference TRBV7-9 and TRBJ2-1, is DTGVSQNPRHKITKRGQNVTFRCDPISEHNRLYWYRQTLGQGPEFLTYFQNEAQLEKSRLLSDRFSAERPKGSFSTLEIQRTEQGDSAMYLCASSSPLAAGIYNEQFFGPGTRLTVL.

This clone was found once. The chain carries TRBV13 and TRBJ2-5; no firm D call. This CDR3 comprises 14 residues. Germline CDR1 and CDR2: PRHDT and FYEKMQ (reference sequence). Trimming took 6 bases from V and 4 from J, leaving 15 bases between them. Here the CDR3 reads CASRKFGGGETQYF. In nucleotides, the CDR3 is TGTGCCAGCAGAAAATTCGGTGGCGGAGAGACCCAGTACTTC.

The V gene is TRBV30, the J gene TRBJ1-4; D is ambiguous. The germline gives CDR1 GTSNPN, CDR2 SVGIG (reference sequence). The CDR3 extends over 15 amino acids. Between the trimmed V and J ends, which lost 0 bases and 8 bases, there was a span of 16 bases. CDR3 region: CAWSVFGGYREKLFF. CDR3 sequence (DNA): TGTGCCTGGAGTGTATTTGGCGGGTATCGCGAAAAACTGTTTTTT.

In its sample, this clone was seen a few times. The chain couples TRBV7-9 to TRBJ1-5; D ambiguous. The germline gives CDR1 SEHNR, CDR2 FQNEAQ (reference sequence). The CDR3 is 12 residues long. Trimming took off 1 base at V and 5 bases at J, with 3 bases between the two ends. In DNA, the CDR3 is TGTGCCAGCAGCTTAGGCGATCAGCCCCAGCATTTT. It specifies CASSLGDQPQHF.

CDR3 DNA sequence: TGTGCCAGCAGTTATGACAGGAATTCACCCCTCCACTTT. Translation: CASSYDRNSPLHF. This chain connects TRBV6-5 to TRBJ1-6; D is perhaps TRBD1 (6 bases). CDR1 MNHEY and CDR2 SVGAGI come from the germline V gene. This CDR3 is 13 amino acids long. Trimming shortened V by 3 bases and J by 7 bases, and 7 bases separated the two germline ends.

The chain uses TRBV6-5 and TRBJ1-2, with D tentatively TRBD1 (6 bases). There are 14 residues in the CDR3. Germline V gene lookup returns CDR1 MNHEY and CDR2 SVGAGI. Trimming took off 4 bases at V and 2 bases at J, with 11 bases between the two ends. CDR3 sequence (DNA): TGTGCCAGCAGTTGGGGGGCACCGAACTATGGCTACACCTTC. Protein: CASSWGAPNYGYTF.

Here the CDR3 DNA reads TGTGCCAGCAGCCCCGGGACTTACACCTACGAGCAGTACTTC. Protein sequence: CASSPGTYTYEQYF. V and J are TRBV9 and TRBJ2-7; D might be TRBD2 (6 bases). Trimming took 4 bases from V and 2 from J, leaving 13 bases between them. Germline CDR1 and CDR2: SGDLS and YYNGEE. This CDR3 has 14 amino acids.